These T cell receptor beta chains were read from a single sample in a study of vaccination effects on CD4 cells after COVID-19. Sequencing used immunoSEQ multiplex PCR; TCRdb keeps in-frame clones, though not all of them. The table lists about 21,000 clones, roughly 73% of them singletons. For these receptors, no antigen is known. The input for sequencing was CD4+ T cells from PBMCs cultured with HCoV-NL63 spike peptides, taken before COVID-19 vaccination. These receptors were collected from a human donor who received a COVID-19 vaccine. Both conserved end residues are part of each CDR3. Fields, in order: V gene, CDR3 protein.

V: TRBV18
CDR3: CASSPDPPGDTDTQYF

V: TRBV6-5
CDR3: CASRGTGGTGELFF

V: TRBV5-1
CDR3: CASSSGRRTYGDYGYTF

V: TRBV28
CDR3: CASSSRGGTNTGELFF

V: TRBV19
CDR3: CASSVQGAVGETQYF

V: TRBV6-5
CDR3: CASSTQANNEKLFF

V: TRBV20-1
CDR3: CSASVPPGHNQPQHF

V: TRBV2
CDR3: CASRGQGAMGTEAFF

V: TRBV28
CDR3: CASRLPGQGNTEAFF

V: TRBV7-3
CDR3: CASGPGTSGTGELFF

V: TRBV7-9
CDR3: CASSLDNTEAFF

V: TRBV15
CDR3: CATSIRLAYEQYF

V: TRBV27
CDR3: CASSSPSRSYNSPLHF

V: TRBV2
CDR3: CASSWGTDWSPTNEKLFF

V: TRBV7-2
CDR3: CASSSQGGISNQPQHF

V: TRBV3-1/TRBV3-2
CDR3: CASSQRPGLAGGRTGELFF

V: TRBV6-5
CDR3: CASSFFTGTDTQYF

V: TRBV27
CDR3: CASSFSQQETQYF

V: TRBV5-6
CDR3: CASSEDSTYGYTF

V: TRBV25-1
CDR3: CASRRAGASYNEQFF

V: TRBV6-2/TRBV6-3
CDR3: CASSKHPMGTQYF

V: TRBV19
CDR3: CASSITLRLVTDTQYF

V: TRBV6-1
CDR3: CASSEKGPGTDEQFF

V: TRBV7-9
CDR3: CASSPGIRTGLNQPQHF

V: TRBV12-3/TRBV12-4
CDR3: CASTQGGGDQYF

V: TRBV19
CDR3: CASSIWRGQGAFF

V: TRBV28
CDR3: CASSKAHRLTNEKLFF

V: TRBV11-3
CDR3: CASSLREKGRAAPAF

V: TRBV24-1
CDR3: CATSDLLQGVGQPQHF

V: TRBV5-4
CDR3: CASSQGGGSGEYVQYF

V: TRBV2
CDR3: CASSERGQLNYGYTF

V: TRBV2
CDR3: CASSEASRYEQYF

V: TRBV2
CDR3: CASNHRSIRDRGYEQYF

V: TRBV28
CDR3: CASSLSPGTGDGYTF

V: TRBV5-4
CDR3: CASSSTGRGGTGELFF

V: TRBV6-2/TRBV6-3
CDR3: CASSQTDTQYF

V: TRBV5-1
CDR3: CASSSTGTGNEKLFF

V: TRBV11-2
CDR3: CASSRPSSGNTIYF

V: TRBV6-2/TRBV6-3
CDR3: CASSYSHYEQYF

V: TRBV9
CDR3: CASSVRLAPSGTDTQYF

V: TRBV6-2/TRBV6-3
CDR3: CASSLASTGGRRYTEAFF

V: TRBV5-6
CDR3: CASSLDGGSNTGELFF

V: TRBV7-9
CDR3: CASSRDSFTDTQYF